The subject of this entry is one TCR beta chain. Its antigen remains unidentified. This specimen comes from a study of neoadjuvant anti-PD-1 for oral cavity cancer. On the study more broadly: Patients mostly received three to four biweekly nivolumab doses at 3 mg/kg before surgery. Around day 43, patients without progression received a fourth nivolumab dose before surgery. Study observations and caveats: Non-responders to neoadjuvant nivolumab had significantly more clonal PBMC T cells than responders.

Six replicates per PBMC sample, mostly from roughly 450 ng of genomic DNA. The assay was immunoSEQ multiplex PCR, and TCRdb's table has in-frame clones only and misses some. The sample consists of tens of thousands of clones, around 80% of them appearing once. There are 15 residues in the CDR3. Germline values: CDR1 LNHNV, CDR2 YYDKDF (reference sequence). After removal of 0 bases from V and 3 bases from J, the junction contained 4 bases not matched to a gene. Sequencing was performed on PBMCs, taken before nivolumab (anti-PD-1) treatment. The chain joins TRBV15 to TRBJ1-2; 7 nucleotides line up with TRBD1. The sequence came from a person between 40 and 79 years old with oral cavity squamous cell carcinoma. Here the CDR3 reads CATSRDPTGYYGYTF. DNA for the CDR3: TGTGCCACCAGCAGAGACCCGACAGGGTACTATGGCTACACCTTC.